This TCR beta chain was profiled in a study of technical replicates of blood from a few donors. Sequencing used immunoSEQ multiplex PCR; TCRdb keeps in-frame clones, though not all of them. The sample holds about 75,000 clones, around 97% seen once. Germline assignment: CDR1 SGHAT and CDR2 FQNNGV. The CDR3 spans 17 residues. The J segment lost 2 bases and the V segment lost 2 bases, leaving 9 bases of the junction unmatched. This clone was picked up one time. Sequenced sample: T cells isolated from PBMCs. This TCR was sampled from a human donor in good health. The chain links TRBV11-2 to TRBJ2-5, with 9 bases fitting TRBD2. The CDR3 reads CASSLFKTSGKQETQYF. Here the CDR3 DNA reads TGTGCCAGCAGCTTATTTAAGACTAGCGGAAAACAAGAGACCCAGTACTTC. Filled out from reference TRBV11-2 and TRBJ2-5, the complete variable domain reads EAGVAQSPRYKIIEKRQSVAFWCNPISGHATLYWYQQILGQGPKLLIQFQNNGVVDDSQLPKDRFSAERLKGVDSTLKIQPAKLEDSAVYLCASSLFKTSGKQETQYFGPGTRLLVL.